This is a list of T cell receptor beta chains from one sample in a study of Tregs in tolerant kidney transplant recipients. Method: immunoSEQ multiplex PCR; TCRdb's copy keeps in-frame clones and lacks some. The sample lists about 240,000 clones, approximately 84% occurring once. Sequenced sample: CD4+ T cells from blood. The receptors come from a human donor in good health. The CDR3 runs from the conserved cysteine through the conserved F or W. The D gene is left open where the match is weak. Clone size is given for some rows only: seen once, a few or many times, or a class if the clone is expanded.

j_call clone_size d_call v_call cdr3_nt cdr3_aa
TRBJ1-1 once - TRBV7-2 TGTGCCAGCAGCTTAGCCAGGGGGAACACTGAAGCTTTCTTT CASSLARGNTEAFF
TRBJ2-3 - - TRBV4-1 TGCGCCAGCAGCCAAGGAGGAGGGGGTCGACTCACAGATACGCAGTATTTT CASSQGGGGRLTDTQYF
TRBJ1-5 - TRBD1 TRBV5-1 TGCGCCAGCAGCCTGACAGGGGATTACAATCAGCCCCAGCATTTT CASSLTGDYNQPQHF
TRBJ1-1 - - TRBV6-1 TGTGCCAGCAGAGTCCTTGGACTTACGAACACTGAAGCTTTCTTT CASRVLGLTNTEAFF
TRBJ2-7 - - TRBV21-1 TGTGCCAGCAGTCTCAGACTAGCGGGAGGGGAAGAGCAGTACTTC CASSLRLAGGEEQYF
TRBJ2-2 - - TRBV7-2 TGTGCCAGCAGCTTAGGGCAGGGGTTCGGGGAGCTGTTTTTT CASSLGQGFGELFF
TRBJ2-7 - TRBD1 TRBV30 TGTGCCTCCGACAGGGAATATCACGAGCAGTACTTC CASDREYHEQYF
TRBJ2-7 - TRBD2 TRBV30 TGTGCCTGGACCCCCCTGGGGGGGAGAGGCTACGAGCAGTACTTC CAWTPLGGRGYEQYF
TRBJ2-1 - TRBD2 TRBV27 TGTGCCAGCAGATACCGGCTAGCGGGGATCAATGAGCAGTTCTTC CASRYRLAGINEQFF
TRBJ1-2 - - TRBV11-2 TGTGCCAGCAGCACCCCCGGAGTCGTGGCCAACTATGGCTACACCTTC CASSTPGVVANYGYTF
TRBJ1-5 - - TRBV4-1 TGCGCCAGCAGCCAAGTCAGTCTTGGACAGCCCCAGCATTTT CASSQVSLGQPQHF
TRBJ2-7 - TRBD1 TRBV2 TGTGCCAGCGCCCCGGGACAGGGCTACGAGCAGTACTTC CASAPGQGYEQYF
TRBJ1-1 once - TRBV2 TGTGCCAGCAGGAAGGAGGGTGGTACTGAAGCTTTCTTT CASRKEGGTEAFF
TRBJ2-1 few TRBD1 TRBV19 TGTGCCAGTAGTCCTCGGGGACAGGTGTACAATGAGCAGTTCTTC CASSPRGQVYNEQFF
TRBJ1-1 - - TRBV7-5 TGTGTCAGAAGCTTAGGGGGCGAGTTTATGAACACTGAAGCTTTCTTT CVRSLGGEFMNTEAFF
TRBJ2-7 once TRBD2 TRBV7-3 TGTGCCAGCAGGAGGACTAGCGGGGAACCCTACGAGCAGTACTTC CASRRTSGEPYEQYF
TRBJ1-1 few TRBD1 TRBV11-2 TGTGCCAGCAGCTTACTCGGACAGGGATACACTGAAGCTTTCTTT CASSLLGQGYTEAFF
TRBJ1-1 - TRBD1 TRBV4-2 TGTGCCAGCAGCCAGGACAGGGTTCGGAACACTGAAGCTTTCTTT CASSQDRVRNTEAFF
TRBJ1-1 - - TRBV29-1 TGCAGCGTTGTTGGTCTGGGCAGGAGGAACACTGAAGCTTTCTTT CSVVGLGRRNTEAFF
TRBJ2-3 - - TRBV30 TGTGCCTGGAGGTACGGACAGACAGATACGCAGTATTTT CAWRYGQTDTQYF
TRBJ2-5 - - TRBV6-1 TGTGCCAGCAGTGAATTCGGCAGGCCATACCAAGAGACCCAGTACTTC CASSEFGRPYQETQYF
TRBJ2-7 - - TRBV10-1 TGCGCCAGCAGTGTCGGTGCCAACTACGAGCAGTACTTC CASSVGANYEQYF
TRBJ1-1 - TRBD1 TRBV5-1 TGCGCCAGCAGGTCGGGACAGACGAACACTGAAGCTTTCTTT CASRSGQTNTEAFF
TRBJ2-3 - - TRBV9 TGTGCCAGCAGCGCCAGACTAGAGACTAAAGATACGCAGTATTTT CASSARLETKDTQYF
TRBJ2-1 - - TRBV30 TGTGCCCGGAGAAAAGAGGGAGGAACCTACAATGAGCAGTTCTTC CARRKEGGTYNEQFF
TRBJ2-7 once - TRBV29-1 TGCAGCGTGGAAGTAGGCGGCTACGAGCAGTACTTC CSVEVGGYEQYF
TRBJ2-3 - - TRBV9 TGTGCCAGCAGCGTAAGGGGTAGCGCAGATACGCAGTATTTT CASSVRGSADTQYF
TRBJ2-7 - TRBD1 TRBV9 TGTGCCAGCAGCTCGGGAGACAGGGGGTTTTACGAGCAGTACTTC CASSSGDRGFYEQYF
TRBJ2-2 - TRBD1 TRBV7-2 TGTGCCAGCAGCCCGGACAGGGGGCGCTTGGACACCGGGGAGCTGTTTTTT CASSPDRGRLDTGELFF
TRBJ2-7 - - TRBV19 TGTGCCAGTACCCCGCTTGTCTTCGCCTACGAGCAGTACTTC CASTPLVFAYEQYF
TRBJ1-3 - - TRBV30 TGTGCCTGGAGTACGACAGTACGCCTTGGAAACACCATATATTTT CAWSTTVRLGNTIYF
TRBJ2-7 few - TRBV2 TGTGCCAGCAAGGCATCCTACGAGCAGTACTTC CASKASYEQYF